This passage covers 4 T cell receptor beta chains from one sample sequenced in a study of T cell responses to AZD1222 COVID-19 vaccine. Sequencing used immunoSEQ multiplex PCR; TCRdb keeps in-frame clones, though not all of them. Of over 120,000 clones in the sample, around 92% were seen once. Sequencing used peripheral blood, obtained 28 days after the second AZD1222 dose. The receptors originated from an adult who received the AZD1222 COVID-19 vaccine.

V usage is TRBV7-8 and J usage is TRBJ2-1; 7 bases agree with TRBD1. The germline V gene has CDR1 SGHVS and CDR2 FQNEAQ. Unmatched junction bases numbered 7, after V lost 3 bases and J lost 8 bases. This CDR3 is built from 14 residues. As DNA, the CDR3 is TGTGCCAGCAGCTTCTCCGGGACAGACGATGAGCAGTTCTTC. Its translation is CASSFSGTDDEQFF.

The V gene is TRBV24-1, the J gene TRBJ2-1; D possibly matches TRBD1 or TRBD2 (5 bases each). Germline CDR1 KGHDR, CDR2 SFDVKD. CDR3 length: 16 amino acids. V was clipped by 6 bases and J by 2 bases, with 16 bases between them. The DNA of the CDR3 is TGTGCCACCAGTTCCCTAGGGACGACTACCTACAATGAGCAGTTCTTC. Protein product: CATSSLGTTTYNEQFF.

The chain employs TRBV4-1 and TRBJ1-1, with D possibly TRBD1 on 6 matching bases. Germline CDR1 MGHRA, CDR2 YSYEKL. The CDR3 consists of 14 residues. V was trimmed by 6 bases and J by 5 bases, leaving 16 bases between them. CDR3 protein: CASSLNRDLTEAFF. DNA of the CDR3: TGCGCCAGCAGTCTCAACAGGGATCTGACTGAAGCTTTCTTT.

The gene calls are TRBV7-9 and TRBJ2-3, with D unclear. This CDR3 has 17 amino acids. Germline V CDR1 and CDR2: SEHNR, FQNEAQ (reference sequence). V was trimmed by 1 base and J by 2 bases, leaving 16 bases between them. The CDR3 DNA reads as TGTGCCAGCAGCTTAGTAGGAGCAGTCGGCCTCACAGATACGCAGTATTTT. Protein sequence: CASSLVGAVGLTDTQYF.